The entry that follows covers one T cell receptor beta chain sequence. 60 Vbeta and 13 Jbeta primers were used in PCR. The protocol was immunoSEQ multiplex PCR, while the TCRdb copy is restricted to in-frame clones and leaves out a portion. The data show around 150,000 clones, over 70% seen once. This specimen comes from a study of cytomegalovirus exposure and HLA in healthy donors. The specimen was PBMCs. The origin of this receptor is a man aged 35 to 55 in good health and CMV-seronegative.

The CDR3 nucleotides are TGTGCCAGCAGCTTAGCCACGACAGGGGCTGGCTACGAGCAGTACTTC. Translating it yields CASSLATTGAGYEQYF. The chain links TRBV13 to TRBJ2-7; 8 bases map to TRBD1. This CDR3 region has 16 residues. The trim removed 1 base at V and 3 bases at J, leaving 8 bases unmatched. The V gene's germline CDR1 is PRHDT and CDR2 FYEKMQ (reference sequence).